Following are 23 T cell receptor beta chains from one sample sequenced in a study of blood T cells in healthy people across ages. Sample-barcoded 5' priming and a J-beta primer mix drove a second PCR of roughly 7 to 11 cycles. Each CDR3 protein is one row after TCRdb ran MiXCR on the 5' RACE reads. The repertoire consists of 800,000 to 950,000 distinct CDR3 sequences, with 45% to 50% occurring once and the leading ten covering about an eighth. Sequences were obtained from blood. The receptors stem from a man aged 25 to 40 in good health.

This clonotype has just a few counts. The gene calls are TRBV11-1 and TRBJ1-1, with TRBD1 matching over 10 bases. The germline CDR1 and CDR2 sequences are SGHAT and FQDESV (reference sequence). This CDR3 spans 14 amino acids. Trimming at V came to 5 bases and at J to 5 bases, leaving 5 bases not matched to a gene. CDR3 sequence: CASSADRGSTEAFF. The CDR3 coding sequence is TGTGCCAGCAGCGCGGACAGGGGGAGTACTGAAGCTTTCTTT.

This clonotype was detected only a few times. The chain uses TRBV5-1 and TRBJ1-2; D gene unclear. CDR1 is SGHRS, CDR2 YFSETQ, per germline. V was cut by 1 base and J by 3 bases, with 10 bases left in between. The CDR3 has 14 amino acids. CDR3 amino acids: CASSLQRSDYGYTF. Here the CDR3 DNA reads TGCGCCAGCAGCTTGCAGCGCTCTGACTATGGCTACACCTTC.

This chain links TRBV7-9 with TRBJ2-3; D call uncertain. Germline loops: CDR1 SEHNR, CDR2 FQNEAQ (reference sequence). CDR3 length: 14 amino acids. The V end lost 7 bases, the J end lost 3 bases, and 14 bases lay between the germline ends. CDR3 sequence reads: CASIFAPDTDTQYF. The CDR3, as DNA: TGTGCCAGCATATTTGCTCCGGATACAGATACGCAGTATTTT.

Details on this clonotype: A read error may produce the germline difference seen at one junction end. The rearrangement uses TRBV20-1 and TRBJ2-7, with 8 bases matching TRBD2. Germline V gene sequence: CDR1 DFQATT, CDR2 SNEGSKA (reference sequence). The CDR3 runs 16 residues. In nucleotides, the CDR3 is TGCAGTGCCAGAGATCCGGCTAGCGGGCACCCCAACGAGCAGTACTTC. It translates to CSARDPASGHPNEQYF.

This clonotype was seen only once. DNA of the CDR3: TGTGCCAGCAGCCCCACCGGGGCGGGGGTACCGAATGAGCAGTTCTTC. Protein: CASSPTGAGVPNEQFF. The chain has TRBV7-3 and TRBJ2-1, with 7 bases fitting TRBD2. The V segment lost 5 bases and the J segment 7 bases; nucleotides outside the gene matches: 14. Germline V CDR1 and CDR2: SGHTA, FQGTGA. The CDR3 has 16 residues.

This clonotype was counted only a few times. The chain couples TRBV29-1 to TRBJ2-1; TRBD1 aligns across 7 bases. The trim removed 7 bases at V and 4 bases at J, leaving 7 bases unmatched. Germline V gene sequence: CDR1 SQVTM, CDR2 ANQGSEA. This CDR3 has 13 amino acids. This chain's CDR3 is CSGRQGIYNEQFF. The CDR3 DNA reads as TGCAGCGGTCGACAGGGAATTTACAATGAGCAGTTCTTC.

The chain links TRBV5-1 to TRBJ1-3; D is unclear. Germline CDR1 reads SGHRS; CDR2 reads YFSETQ. The V end was cut by 4 bases, the J end by 3 bases, with 8 bases between. The CDR3 has 13 residues. CDR3 nucleotides: TGCGCCAGCAGCGCGGATATTGGAAACACCATATATTTT. Translated, it gives CASSADIGNTIYF.

This rearrangement joins TRBV21-1 to TRBJ2-3. TRBV21-1 corresponds to a pseudogene. The CDR3 runs to 17 residues. The CDR3 bases are TGTGCCAGCACCGTGGGTTCTGGGGGTCCTAGCACAGATACGCAGTATTTT. Residues: CASTVGSGGPSTDTQYF.

The J gene is TRBJ1-6, the V gene TRBV12-3 or TRBV12-4; no clear D. V was shortened by 6 bases and J by 7 bases, with 16 bases between the two germline ends. This CDR3 region has 15 residues. CDR3 protein: CASSLGSAANSPLHF. In nucleotides, the CDR3 is TGTGCCAGCAGCCTTGGCAGCGCCGCAAATTCACCCCTCCACTTT.

This rearrangement joins TRBV20-1 to TRBJ2-4; TRBD2 is a possible D gene (6 bases). The J call may not be correct, given that the DNA end is closer to TRBJ2-7. Germline-derived CDR1 and CDR2 are DFQATT and SNEGSKA (reference sequence). The CDR3 consists of 12 residues. The CDR3 loop reads CSAGGGVDEQYF. CDR3 DNA: TGCAGTGCTGGCGGAGGGGTGGACGAGCAGTACTTC.

CDR3 DNA sequence: TGTGCCAGCAGTTGGGACAGCAAGACAGGGGGTCCGTTCTTC. This codes for CASSWDSKTGGPFF. This chain links TRBV6-2 or TRBV6-3 with TRBJ2-1, with TRBD1 identical over 9 bases. J gave up 15 bases and V 4 bases, and 13 bases lay outside the gene matches. The CDR3 is 14 residues long. Germline V gene data show CDR1 as MNHEY and CDR2 as SVGEGT.

This chain uses TRBV4-1 with TRBJ2-1; 8 bases line up with TRBD2. The length of the CDR3 is 16 residues. The ends lost 10 bases at V and 0 bases at J; junction bases unmatched: 11. Germline V gene sequence: CDR1 MGHRA, CDR2 YSYEKL. DNA for the CDR3: TGCGCCACCCGGGAAATAGCGGGGATCTCCTACAATGAGCAGTTCTTC. Its protein is CATREIAGISYNEQFF.

The chain combines TRBV30 with TRBJ2-7, with TRBD1 as a possible D gene (6 bases). This CDR3 is built from 15 residues. Germline lookup yields CDR1 GTSNPN and CDR2 SVGIG (reference sequence). V was shortened by 3 bases and J by 3 bases, with 18 bases between the two germline ends. The CDR3 DNA sequence: TGTGCCTGGAGCCCCGGGACAAGGACATTCTACGAGCAGTACTTC. Protein sequence: CAWSPGTRTFYEQYF.

As DNA, the CDR3 is TGTGCCAGCAATCCGGGACAGGGGGTAGAAAAACTGTTTTTT. This sequence encodes CASNPGQGVEKLFF. This chain links TRBV2 with TRBJ1-4, with 11 positions matching TRBD1. The CDR3 length is 14 residues. V lost 7 bases, J lost 8 bases, and 6 bases stayed unmatched. In germline, CDR1 is SNHLY, CDR2 FYNNEI.

The V and J genes are TRBV4-2 and TRBJ2-3; 8 nucleotides line up with TRBD1. The germline V gene encodes CDR1 LGHNA and CDR2 YNFKEQ. CDR3 length: 15 residues. Trimming at V came to 5 bases and at J to 6 bases, leaving 10 bases not matched to a gene. In DNA, the CDR3 is TGTGCCAGCAGCGGGGGACAGGACCCTGGGGATACGCAGTATTTT. This gives the protein CASSGGQDPGDTQYF.

This chain links TRBV3-1 with TRBJ2-1; no clear D gene. The CDR3 runs to 13 residues. Germline V lookup: CDR1 LGHDT, CDR2 YNNKEL (reference sequence). With 0 bases removed from V and 10 bases from J, the gap between germline ends came to 10 bases. The CDR3 sequence: CASSQEGPEEQFF. The CDR3, as DNA: TGTGCCAGCAGCCAAGAAGGTCCAGAAGAGCAGTTCTTC.

Comments on this clonotype: A read error is the likely source, as a far larger clone sits one nucleotide away. The J gene is TRBJ2-1, the V gene TRBV4-1; D is uncertain. CDR3 size: 12 residues. Germline CDR1 and CDR2: MGHRA and YSYEKL. CDR3 nucleotides: TGCGCCAGCAGCCAACTGGGCAATGAGCGGTTCTTC. Its protein product is CASSQLGNERFF.

This clonotype was found a few times. Germline is not matched at one junction end, which may reflect a read error. V usage is TRBV10-3 and J usage is TRBJ1-1; no reliable D call. The CDR3 has 12 amino acids. Germline CDR1 and CDR2: ENHRY and SYGVKD. Here the CDR3 DNA reads TGTGCCATCAGGGAGTCAAAGTCAGCGGCTTTCTTT. Amino acids: CAIRESKSAAFF.

V usage is TRBV9 and J usage is TRBJ1-1; maybe TRBD1 (6 bases). The V end was cut by 0 bases, the J end by 0 bases, with 9 bases between. The CDR3 runs 15 residues. Germline V gene data show CDR1 as SGDLS and CDR2 as YYNGEE. The CDR3 here is CASSVETGLNTEAFF. For the CDR3, the DNA is TGTGCCAGCAGCGTAGAAACAGGGCTGAACACTGAAGCTTTCTTT. Filled out from reference TRBV9 and TRBJ1-1, the complete variable domain reads DSGVTQTPKHLITATGQRVTLRCSPRSGDLSVYWYQQSLDQGLQFLIQYYNGEERAKGNILERFSAQQFPDLHSELNLSSLELGDSALYFCASSVETGLNTEAFFGQGTRLTVV.

This clonotype was seen more than once but under ten times. V gene TRBV29-1 combines with J gene TRBJ2-3; TRBD2 matches 12 bases. J gave up 1 base and V 7 bases, and 9 bases lay outside the gene matches. Per germline, CDR1 SQVTM and CDR2 ANQGSEA. The CDR3 has 16 amino acids. CDR3 region: CSGRLAGGVGTDTQYF. CDR3 in DNA: TGCAGCGGGCGCCTAGCGGGGGGGGTTGGCACAGATACGCAGTATTTT.

The chain carries TRBV28 and TRBJ2-6, with D perhaps TRBD2 (5 bases). CDR3 length: 15 amino acids. Trimming took 7 bases from V and 0 from J, leaving 10 bases between them. CDR1 is MDHEN, CDR2 SYDVKM, per germline. CDR3 DNA: TGTGCCAGCAAGACGGGGAGCTCTGGGGCCAACGTCCTGACTTTC. It encodes CASKTGSSGANVLTF. The full variable domain, its missing parts supplied by reference TRBV28 and TRBJ2-6, is DVKVTQSSRYLVKRTGEKVFLECVQDMDHENMFWYRQDPGLGLRLIYFSYDVKMKEKGDIPEGYSVSREKKERFSLILESASTNQTSMYLCASKTGSSGANVLTFGAGSRLTVL.

The rearrangement joins TRBV6-2 or TRBV6-3 to TRBJ2-1; D may correspond to TRBD1 or TRBD2 (5 bases each). V dropped 7 bases and J dropped 4 bases, with 17 bases sitting between them. The CDR3 is made up of 15 amino acids. The germline V gene encodes CDR1 MNHEY and CDR2 SVGEGT. The CDR3 sequence is CASTLQGGPYNEQFF. CDR3 DNA: TGTGCCAGCACCCTTCAGGGCGGGCCTTACAATGAGCAGTTCTTC.

Here the CDR3 reads CASARVAGGTDTQYF. CDR3 DNA: TGTGCTAGTGCCCGAGTGGCGGGGGGCACAGATACGCAGTATTTT. This chain links TRBV12-5 with TRBJ2-3; 7 bases map to TRBD2. Germline CDR1 is LGHNT and CDR2 is FRNRAP. Trimming cost V 7 bases and J 1 base; bases outside gene matches: 8. There are 15 residues in the CDR3.